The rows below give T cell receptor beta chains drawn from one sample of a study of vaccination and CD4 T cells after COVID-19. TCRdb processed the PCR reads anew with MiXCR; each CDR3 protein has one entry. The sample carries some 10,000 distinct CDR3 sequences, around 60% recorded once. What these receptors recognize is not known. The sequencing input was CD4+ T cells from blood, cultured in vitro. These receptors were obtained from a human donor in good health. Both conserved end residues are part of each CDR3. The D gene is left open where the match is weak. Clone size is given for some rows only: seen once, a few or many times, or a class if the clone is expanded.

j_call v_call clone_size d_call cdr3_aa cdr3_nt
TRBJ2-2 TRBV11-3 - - CASSPAGLGNTGELFF TGTGCCAGCAGCCCCGCGGGGCTCGGGAACACCGGGGAGCTGTTTTTT
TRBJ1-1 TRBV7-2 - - CASSFGRTNSEAFF TGTGCCAGCAGCTTCGGACGGACGAACAGTGAAGCTTTCTTT
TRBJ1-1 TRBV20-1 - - CSVRRGNAEAFF TGCAGTGTACGACGGGGGAATGCTGAAGCTTTCTTT
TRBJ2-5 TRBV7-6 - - CASSLVSSAQETQYF TGTGCCAGCAGCTTAGTGAGTTCAGCCCAAGAGACCCAGTACTTC
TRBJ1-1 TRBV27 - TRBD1 CASSLTGQARNTEAFF TGTGCCAGCAGTTTAACGGGACAGGCGAGGAACACTGAAGCTTTCTTT
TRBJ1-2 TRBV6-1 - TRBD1 CASSRRTGDYGYTF TGTGCCAGCAGTCGGCGGACAGGGGACTATGGCTACACCTTC
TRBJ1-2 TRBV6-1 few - CASSPFERNGYTF TGTGCCAGCAGTCCCTTCGAGAGGAATGGCTACACCTTC
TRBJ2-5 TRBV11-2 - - CASSLAVRGAHETQYF TGTGCCAGCAGCTTAGCAGTGCGGGGAGCCCACGAGACCCAGTACTTC
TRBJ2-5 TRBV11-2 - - CASSLGSQETQYF TGTGCCAGCAGCTTAGGTAGCCAAGAGACCCAGTACTTC
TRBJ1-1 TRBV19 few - CASSVTAGTTNTEAFF TGTGCCAGTAGTGTCACCGCCGGGACAACGAACACTGAAGCTTTCTTT
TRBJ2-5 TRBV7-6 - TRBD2 CASSLGSGRGGETQYF TGTGCCAGCAGCTTAGGCAGCGGGAGGGGGGGAGAGACCCAGTACTTC
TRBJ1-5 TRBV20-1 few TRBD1 CSAPDRGWGQPQHF TGCAGTGCTCCTGACAGGGGATGGGGTCAGCCCCAGCATTTT
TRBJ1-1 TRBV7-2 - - CASSLAWGPEAFF TGTGCCAGCAGCTTAGCGTGGGGCCCTGAAGCTTTCTTT
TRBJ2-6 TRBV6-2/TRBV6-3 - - CASKWGANVLTF TGTGCCAGCAAGTGGGGGGCCAACGTCCTGACTTTC
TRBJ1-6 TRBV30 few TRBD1 CAWNPGQGANSPLHF TGTGCCTGGAACCCCGGACAGGGGGCTAATTCACCCCTCCACTTT
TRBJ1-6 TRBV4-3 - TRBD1 CASSLSVGQGNSPLHF TGCGCCAGCAGCCTAAGTGTGGGACAGGGGAATTCACCCCTCCACTTT
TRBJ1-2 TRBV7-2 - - CASSLGGTQNYGYTF TGTGCCAGCAGCTTAGGCGGGACACAAAACTATGGCTACACCTTC
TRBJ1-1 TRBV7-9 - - CASSPKGGLNTEAFF TGTGCCAGCAGCCCCAAGGGAGGTTTGAACACTGAAGCTTTCTTT
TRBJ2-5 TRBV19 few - CATQKGRSSETQYF TGTGCCACCCAAAAGGGAAGGTCTTCTGAGACCCAGTACTTC
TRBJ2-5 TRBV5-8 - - CASSLEVGRQETQYF TGTGCCAGCAGCTTAGAGGTGGGGCGGCAAGAGACCCAGTACTTC
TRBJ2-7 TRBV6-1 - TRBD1 CASRPKDRGRRQYF TGTGCCAGCAGACCCAAGGACAGGGGGCGCCGGCAGTACTTC
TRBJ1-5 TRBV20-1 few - CSALPVGRSGNQPQHF TGCAGTGCTCTCCCCGTGGGGCGTTCGGGCAATCAGCCCCAGCATTTT
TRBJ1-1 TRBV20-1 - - CSASQVGSNTEAFF TGCAGTGCTAGTCAGGTTGGGAGCAACACTGAAGCTTTCTTT
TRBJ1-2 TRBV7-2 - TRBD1 CASRLNTGANYGYTF TGTGCCAGCAGACTTAATACAGGGGCCAACTATGGCTACACCTTC
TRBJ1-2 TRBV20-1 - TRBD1 CSARDSDRVNGYTF TGCAGTGCTAGAGATTCGGACAGGGTGAATGGCTACACCTTC
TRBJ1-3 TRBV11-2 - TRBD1 CASSSIGRRDREGNTIYF TGTGCCAGCAGCTCAATTGGGAGACGGGACAGGGAGGGAAACACCATATATTTT
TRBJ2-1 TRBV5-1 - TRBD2 CASNLGLAGVNNEQFF TGCGCCAGCAACTTGGGACTAGCGGGAGTGAACAATGAGCAGTTCTTC
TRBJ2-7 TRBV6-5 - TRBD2 CASSYSTGGYEQYF TGTGCCAGCAGTTACTCGACGGGGGGTTACGAGCAGTACTTC
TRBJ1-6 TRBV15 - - CATSREGRDSPLHF TGTGCCACCAGCAGAGAGGGTAGGGATTCACCCCTCCACTTT
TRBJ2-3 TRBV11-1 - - CASSLRADTQYF TGTGCCAGCAGCTTACGGGCAGATACGCAGTATTTT
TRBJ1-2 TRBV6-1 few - CASRPGAGVYGYTF TGTGCCAGCAGGCCCGGGGCAGGGGTCTATGGCTACACCTTC